This T cell receptor beta chain is from a study of T cell clonotyping in hematopoietic cell transplantation. This CDR3 is 13 amino acids long. V lost 5 bases to trimming and J lost 4 bases; unmatched junction nucleotides: 5. The V gene's germline CDR1 is SGHDT and CDR2 YYEEEE. Profiled with immunoSEQ multiplex PCR; TCRdb holds only in-frame clones, not every one. The profile shows about 7,700 clones, roughly 94% of them singletons. The sample here was peripheral blood mononuclear cells, taken 30 days after allogeneic stem cell transplant. This clonotype originated in a male patient between 60 and 69 years old who had an allogeneic stem cell transplant from an unrelated donor, so T cells may come from the graft donor. Some clones in this sample may be carry-over from other donors' samples. This rearrangement joins TRBV5-6 to TRBJ1-2; TRBD1 agrees at 7 bases. The CDR3 DNA reads as TGTGCCAGCAGGAAACAGGGGCCCTATGGCTACACCTTC. Translation: CASRKQGPYGYTF.